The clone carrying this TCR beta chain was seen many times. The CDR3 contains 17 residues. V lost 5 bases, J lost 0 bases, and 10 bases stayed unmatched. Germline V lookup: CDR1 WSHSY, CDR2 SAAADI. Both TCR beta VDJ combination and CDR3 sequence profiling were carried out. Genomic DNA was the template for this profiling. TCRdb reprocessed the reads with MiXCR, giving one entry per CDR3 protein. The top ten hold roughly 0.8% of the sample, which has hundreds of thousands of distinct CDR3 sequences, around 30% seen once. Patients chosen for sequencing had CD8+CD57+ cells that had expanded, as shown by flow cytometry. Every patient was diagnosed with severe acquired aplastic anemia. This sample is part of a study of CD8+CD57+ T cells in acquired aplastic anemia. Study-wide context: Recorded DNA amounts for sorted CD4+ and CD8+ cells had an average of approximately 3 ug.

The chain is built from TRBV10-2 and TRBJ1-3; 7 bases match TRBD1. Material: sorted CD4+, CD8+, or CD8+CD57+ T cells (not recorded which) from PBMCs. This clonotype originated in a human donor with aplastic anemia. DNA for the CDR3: TGCGCCAGCAGTCTTGATAAGACAGGGTCCTCTGGAAACACCATATATTTT. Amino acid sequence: CASSLDKTGSSGNTIYF.